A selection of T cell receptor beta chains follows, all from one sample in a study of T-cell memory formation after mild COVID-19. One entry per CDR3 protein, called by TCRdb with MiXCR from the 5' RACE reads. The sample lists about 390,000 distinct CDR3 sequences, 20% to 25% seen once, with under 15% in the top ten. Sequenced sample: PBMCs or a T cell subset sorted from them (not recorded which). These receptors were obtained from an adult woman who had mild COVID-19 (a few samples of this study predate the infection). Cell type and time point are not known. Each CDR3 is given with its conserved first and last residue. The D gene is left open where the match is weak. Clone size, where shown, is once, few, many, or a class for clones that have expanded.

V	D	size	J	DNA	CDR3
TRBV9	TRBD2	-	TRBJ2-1	TGTGCCAGCAGCGTAGGACTAGCGGGGTACCAGGAACTATACAATGAGCAGTTCTTC	CASSVGLAGYQELYNEQFF
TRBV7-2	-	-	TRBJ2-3	TGTGCCAGCAGCAAGAGGGGCCGCAGCGTTAGCACAGATACGCAGTATTTT	CASSKRGRSVSTDTQYF
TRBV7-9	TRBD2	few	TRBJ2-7	TGTGCCAGCAGGATGACTAGCGGGGTAATCTCCTACGAGCAGTACTTC	CASRMTSGVISYEQYF
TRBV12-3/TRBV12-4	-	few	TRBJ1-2	TGTGCCAGCAGTTTCTATCTGGGGGATGTTGGCTATGGCTACACCTTC	CASSFYLGDVGYGYTF
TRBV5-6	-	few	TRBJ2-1	TGTGCCAGCAGCCCGATCCCGGTGAGCTCCTACAATGAGCAGTTCTTC	CASSPIPVSSYNEQFF
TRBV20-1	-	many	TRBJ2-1	TGCAGTGCTAGAGCTGGTGGTGAGCAGTTCTTC	CSARAGGEQFF
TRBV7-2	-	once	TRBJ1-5	TGTGCCAGCAGCTTCGTCTTTGCCTCAATGAATCAGCCCCAGCATTTT	CASSFVFASMNQPQHF
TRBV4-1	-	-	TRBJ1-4	TGCGCCAGCAGCCACGTAGGAACTCTCAGGGAAAAACTGTTTTTT	CASSHVGTLREKLFF
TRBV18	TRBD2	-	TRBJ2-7	TGTGCCAGCTCACCAACCCAGGGCGCCGGGACTAGGACCTTGTACGAGCAGTACTTC	CASSPTQGAGTRTLYEQYF
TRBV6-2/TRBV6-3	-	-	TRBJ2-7	TGTGCCAGCAGTTACGCCCAGCGAATGGTTCACGAGCAGTACTTC	CASSYAQRMVHEQYF
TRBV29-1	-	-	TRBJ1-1	TGCAGCGTTGAAGCCGGTCTTACCCCTAACACTGAAGCTTTCTTT	CSVEAGLTPNTEAFF
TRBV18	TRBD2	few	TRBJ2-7	TGTGCCAGCTCCCCGGGGCGGGAGACCTCCTACGAGCAGTACTTC	CASSPGRETSYEQYF